The entry below gives a single T cell receptor beta chain sequence along with its context. A read error may account for a junction end that differs from germline. The germline V gene encodes CDR1 DFQATT and CDR2 SNEGSKA (reference sequence). The CDR3 has 13 residues. This specimen belongs to a study of blood T cells in healthy people across ages. Each donor had 9 to 10 milliliters of peripheral blood drawn. Total RNA, at least 5.5 micrograms per sample, came from PBMCs. A sample-barcoded 5' primer and a J-beta primer mix were used in a second PCR of about 6 to 12 cycles. TCRdb ran MiXCR on the 5' RACE reads and lists one entry per CDR3 protein. The sample includes around 790,000 distinct CDR3 sequences, around 45% seen only once; the top ten take about 19%.

The sequence derives from a man between 60 and 70 years old in good health. Sequences were obtained from blood. V gene TRBV20-1 combines with J gene TRBJ2-7; no clear D gene. Here the CDR3 reads CSAGDPLNYEQYF. The CDR3 bases are TGCAGTGCTGGAGATCCCTTAAACTACGAGCAGTACTTC.